The rows below give T cell receptor beta chains drawn from one sample of a study of OX40 agonist ivuxolimab in advanced cancers. The table came from immunoSEQ multiplex PCR; TCRdb's copy has only in-frame clones and leaves some out. The table records under 65,000 clones, more than 85% of them present only once. Sequenced material: CD4+ or CD8+ T cells sorted from blood, taken in a trial of the OX40 agonist ivuxolimab. Source of these receptors: an adult with an advanced solid tumor such as melanoma, head and neck, liver or kidney cancer. Both conserved end residues are part of each CDR3. Fields, in order: D gene, J gene, V gene, clone size, CDR3 DNA, CDR3 protein. The D gene is left open where the match is weak. Size values are once, few and many counts, or a class for expanded clones, and some rows have none.

D gene: TRBD2
J gene: TRBJ2-1
V gene: TRBV2
clone size: NA
CDR3 DNA: TGTGCCAGCCTCCGCCGACTAGCGGGGTTTGCAGGGGAGCAGTTCTTC
CDR3 protein: CASLRRLAGFAGEQFF

D gene: NA
J gene: TRBJ2-7
V gene: TRBV18
clone size: NA
CDR3 DNA: TGTGCCAGCTCACCACCAGGGGACCACTACGAGCAGTACTTC
CDR3 protein: CASSPPGDHYEQYF

D gene: NA
J gene: TRBJ2-3
V gene: TRBV2
clone size: NA
CDR3 DNA: TGTGCCAGATCCACAGATACGCAGTATTTT
CDR3 protein: CARSTDTQYF

D gene: TRBD1
J gene: TRBJ1-1
V gene: TRBV11-2
clone size: NA
CDR3 DNA: TGTGCCAGCAGCTTAGGTAGGGGAGGGGGCTTAGGAGCTTTCTTT
CDR3 protein: CASSLGRGGGLGAFF

D gene: NA
J gene: TRBJ1-6
V gene: TRBV5-1
clone size: once
CDR3 DNA: TGCGCCAGCAGTCTGGGTCTGGGGGATGGATCACCCCTCCACTTT
CDR3 protein: CASSLGLGDGSPLHF

D gene: TRBD1
J gene: TRBJ1-2
V gene: TRBV6-1
clone size: NA
CDR3 DNA: TGTGCCAGCAGACCGGGACAGGATTATGGCTACACCTTC
CDR3 protein: CASRPGQDYGYTF

D gene: NA
J gene: TRBJ1-4
V gene: TRBV28
clone size: NA
CDR3 DNA: TGTGCCAGCAGTTTAGAGCAGGGTAATGAAAAACTGTTTTTT
CDR3 protein: CASSLEQGNEKLFF

D gene: TRBD1
J gene: TRBJ2-1
V gene: TRBV27
clone size: NA
CDR3 DNA: TGTGCCAGCAGTTACTACCGGGACAGGGGAGTCAATGAGCAGTTCTTC
CDR3 protein: CASSYYRDRGVNEQFF

D gene: NA
J gene: TRBJ2-2
V gene: TRBV6-5
clone size: NA
CDR3 DNA: TGTGCCAGCAGTCTCCTAGGTACCGGGACCGGGGAGCTGTTTTTT
CDR3 protein: CASSLLGTGTGELFF

D gene: TRBD1
J gene: TRBJ2-4
V gene: TRBV15
clone size: NA
CDR3 DNA: TGTGCCACCACCCGGGACAGGGGGCGGGACATTCAGTACTTC
CDR3 protein: CATTRDRGRDIQYF

D gene: TRBD1
J gene: TRBJ2-1
V gene: TRBV9
clone size: few
CDR3 DNA: TGTGCCAGCAGCGTAGGAGGGGGCTGGGATGAGCAGTTCTTC
CDR3 protein: CASSVGGGWDEQFF

D gene: NA
J gene: TRBJ1-6
V gene: TRBV6-5
clone size: NA
CDR3 DNA: TGTGCCAGCAGTTACTCGAACTATAATTCACCCCTCCACTTT
CDR3 protein: CASSYSNYNSPLHF

D gene: NA
J gene: TRBJ2-1
V gene: TRBV10-3
clone size: NA
CDR3 DNA: TGTGCCATCAGTGTTATTAGAACTACTTCCTACAATGAGCAGTTCTTC
CDR3 protein: CAISVIRTTSYNEQFF

D gene: TRBD1
J gene: TRBJ2-7
V gene: TRBV4-1
clone size: NA
CDR3 DNA: TGCGCCAGCAGCCCGGGACAGGGGGCAGAGCAGTACTTC
CDR3 protein: CASSPGQGAEQYF

D gene: NA
J gene: TRBJ2-7
V gene: TRBV6-1
clone size: NA
CDR3 DNA: TGTGCCAGCAGTTCACGACTAGAGCAGTACTTC
CDR3 protein: CASSSRLEQYF

D gene: NA
J gene: TRBJ2-5
V gene: TRBV23-1
clone size: NA
CDR3 DNA: TGCGCCAGCAGTCGGCTCTCTGACTCGCTATCCGTAAGCCAAGAGACCCAGTACTTC
CDR3 protein: CASSRLSDSLSVSQETQYF

D gene: NA
J gene: TRBJ1-1
V gene: TRBV15
clone size: NA
CDR3 DNA: TGTGCCACCAGCAGAGTATGGGAGAACACTGAAGCTTTCTTT
CDR3 protein: CATSRVWENTEAFF

D gene: NA
J gene: TRBJ2-7
V gene: TRBV7-8
clone size: once
CDR3 DNA: TGTGCCAGCAGCTCGTTCGAGACTCCGGGATACGAGCAGTACTTC
CDR3 protein: CASSSFETPGYEQYF

D gene: NA
J gene: TRBJ2-3
V gene: TRBV5-1
clone size: once
CDR3 DNA: TGCGCCAGCAGCTGGGGAGATAACACAGATACGCAGTATTTT
CDR3 protein: CASSWGDNTDTQYF

D gene: NA
J gene: TRBJ1-2
V gene: TRBV5-3
clone size: NA
CDR3 DNA: TGTGCCAGAGATCGCCTCGACAGTAACTATGGCTACACCTTC
CDR3 protein: CARDRLDSNYGYTF

D gene: NA
J gene: TRBJ2-7
V gene: TRBV7-7
clone size: NA
CDR3 DNA: TGTGCCAGCAGCTTTGACATCTCCTACGAGCAGTACTTC
CDR3 protein: CASSFDISYEQYF

D gene: NA
J gene: TRBJ1-2
V gene: TRBV7-6
clone size: NA
CDR3 DNA: TGTGCCAGCAGCTTAGAGACCGGGACCTCGGTTGATGGCTACACCTTC
CDR3 protein: CASSLETGTSVDGYTF

D gene: NA
J gene: TRBJ1-3
V gene: TRBV12-2
clone size: once
CDR3 DNA: TGTGCAAGTCGCTTAGGATTCCGCGAACAGGGTGGAAGGTCTGGAAACACCATATATTTT
CDR3 protein: CASRLGFREQGGRSGNTIYF

D gene: TRBD1
J gene: TRBJ1-2
V gene: TRBV7-8
clone size: NA
CDR3 DNA: TGTGCCAGCAGCTTAGGACCCTCCGGGACAGGCCACCTCTATGGCTACACCTTC
CDR3 protein: CASSLGPSGTGHLYGYTF

D gene: TRBD1
J gene: TRBJ2-7
V gene: TRBV2
clone size: NA
CDR3 DNA: TGTGCCAGCAGTGGACACCGGGACAGAACCGCTGATGGCTACGAGCAGTACTTC
CDR3 protein: CASSGHRDRTADGYEQYF

D gene: NA
J gene: TRBJ2-6
V gene: TRBV11-2
clone size: NA
CDR3 DNA: TGTGCCAGCAGCTCGGAGGGAAGGTACGGGGCCAACGTCCTGACTTTC
CDR3 protein: CASSSEGRYGANVLTF

D gene: NA
J gene: TRBJ2-7
V gene: TRBV7-8
clone size: NA
CDR3 DNA: TGTGCCAGCAGCTTCGGGGACGGTTACGAGCAGTACTTC
CDR3 protein: CASSFGDGYEQYF

D gene: NA
J gene: TRBJ2-7
V gene: TRBV21-1
clone size: NA
CDR3 DNA: TGTGCCAGCAGCAAAGTTCCTCGGACAGGGATTACCTACGAGCAGTACTTC
CDR3 protein: CASSKVPRTGITYEQYF

D gene: NA
J gene: TRBJ2-7
V gene: TRBV19
clone size: NA
CDR3 DNA: TGTGCCAGTAGTATTTGGGGGGCGGGGCACAGCACCTACGAGCAGTACTTC
CDR3 protein: CASSIWGAGHSTYEQYF

D gene: NA
J gene: TRBJ1-1
V gene: TRBV9
clone size: NA
CDR3 DNA: TGTGCCAGCAGCCAACAGGACACTGAAGCTTTCTTT
CDR3 protein: CASSQQDTEAFF